This T cell receptor beta chain was profiled in a study of technical replicates of blood from several donors. Measured with immunoSEQ multiplex PCR; TCRdb has only the in-frame clones, and not every one. In the table there are fewer than 70,000 clones, 85% to 95% of which are singletons. Sequencing was carried out using T cells isolated from PBMCs. The origin of this receptor is a human donor in good health.

This chain's CDR3 is CASSMGGSETQYF. In DNA form, the CDR3 reads TGCGCCAGCAGTATGGGGGGTAGTGAGACCCAGTACTTC. J is TRBJ2-5 and V is TRBV5-1; D is perhaps TRBD2 (6 bases). The germline gives CDR1 SGHRS, CDR2 YFSETQ. This CDR3 is built from 13 residues. Trimming shortened V by 5 bases and J by 5 bases, and 13 bases separated the two germline ends.